This record looks at one T cell receptor (beta chain) sequence and its context. This specimen comes from a study of blood T cell repertoires in COVID-19. Method: immunoSEQ multiplex PCR; TCRdb's copy keeps in-frame clones and lacks some. The table has roughly 180,000 clones, about 87% seen once; the top ten hold approximately 4%. Germline V gene sequence: CDR1 LNHDA, CDR2 SQIVND (reference sequence). V lost 7 bases to trimming and J lost 1 base; unmatched junction nucleotides: 10. CDR3 size: 16 residues. The sequencing input was peripheral blood. The TCR comes from a woman aged 30 to 39 with acute or convalescent COVID-19. The V call is TRBV19, the J call TRBJ2-5, with 9 bases aligning to TRBD2. The CDR3 sequence: CASTPRGGASQETQYF. CDR3 nucleotide sequence: TGTGCCAGTACCCCTCGCGGGGGGGCGAGCCAAGAGACCCAGTACTTC.